This entry features one TCR beta chain sequence. Its target is unknown. This sample is drawn from a study of PD-L1 blockade in urothelial cancer. General study results and limits: Tumor-associated blood clones were expanded more by durable-benefit patients at 3 weeks.

Here immunoSEQ multiplex PCR was the method, and the copy in TCRdb shows in-frame clones only, minus some. This sample has some 100,000 clones, with around 90% found just once. The V and J ends lost 5 bases and 5 bases respectively, with 9 bases between them. Germline V gene sequence: CDR1 SGHAT, CDR2 FQNNGV. This CDR3 comprises 13 residues. Sequences were derived from PBMCs, sampled around atezolizumab (anti-PD-L1) treatment. The clonotype was recovered from a woman of 80 years or more with urothelial cancer. The chain couples TRBV11-2 to TRBJ2-2; D is possibly TRBD1 (6 bases). The CDR3 DNA reads as TGTGCCAGCAGCCCGACAGGTACCGGGGAGCTGTTTTTT. Translation: CASSPTGTGELFF. Variable domain in full (rest from reference TRBV11-2 and TRBJ2-2): EAGVAQSPRYKIIEKRQSVAFWCNPISGHATLYWYQQILGQGPKLLIQFQNNGVVDDSQLPKDRFSAERLKGVDSTLKIQPAKLEDSAVYLCASSPTGTGELFFGEGSRLTVL.